This TCR beta chain was obtained from a study of OX40 agonist ivuxolimab in advanced cancers. The wider study: The dose of intravenous ivuxolimab that patients received every 2 weeks ranged from 0.01 to 10 mg/kg.

Sequenced by immunoSEQ multiplex PCR; TCRdb stores in-frame clones only, minus some. Of around 50,000 clones listed, roughly 90% were seen once; the top ten hold 30% to 35%. Germline-derived CDR1 and CDR2 are LNHNV and YYDKDF (reference sequence). The ends were cut back, 8 bases at V and 0 bases at J, with 11 bases in the middle. The CDR3 consists of 13 residues. Blood draws occurred at baseline, cycle 4 day 1, and cycle 7 day 1. This TCR derives from an adult with an advanced solid tumor such as melanoma, head and neck, liver or kidney cancer. The material was CD4+ or CD8+ T cells sorted from blood, obtained in a trial of the OX40 agonist ivuxolimab. This chain uses TRBV15 with TRBJ2-7, with D possibly being TRBD1 (6 bases). CDR3 in amino acids: CATGQRTSYEQYF. The CDR3 bases are TGTGCCACCGGACAGCGTACCTCCTACGAGCAGTACTTC.